Shown below are 18 T cell receptor beta chains from a single sample sequenced in a study of regulatory dendritic cells for organ transplantation. Clones were read by immunoSEQ multiplex PCR, and TCRdb kept only the in-frame ones, dropping some. The profile shows more than 20,000 clones, around 86% of them singletons. CFSE-labeled sorted T cells met regulatory or mature dendritic cells for around five days. Their antigens are not known. Specimen: naive CD4+ T cells from blood cultured with dendritic cells. Sample subset: CD45RA+ naive T cells. The source is a human donor in good health.

This sequence joins TRBV11-2 and TRBJ2-3; the D is unclear. This CDR3 has 16 amino acids. Between the trimmed V and J ends, which lost 0 bases and 3 bases, there was a span of 13 bases. Germline V gene data show CDR1 as SGHAT and CDR2 as FQNNGV. The CDR3, as DNA: TGTGCCAGCAGCTTAGATTCCGTCCTAAGGACAGATACGCAGTATTTT. This sequence encodes CASSLDSVLRTDTQYF.

The chain combines TRBV18 with TRBJ2-7; TRBD1 or TRBD2 may be the D gene (5 bases each). The V end was cut by 0 bases, the J end by 5 bases, with 11 bases between. The CDR3 loop spans 14 amino acids. Germline V gives CDR1 KGHSH, CDR2 LQKENI. CDR3 residues: CASSPPNGDHEQYF. The CDR3 region has the DNA TGTGCCAGCTCACCACCGAACGGGGACCACGAGCAGTACTTC.

The chain recombines TRBV18 with TRBJ2-2; 10 bases map to TRBD1. V was clipped by 3 bases and J by 5 bases; unmatched bases: 0. CDR3 length: 14 amino acids. Germline V gene data show CDR1 as KGHSH and CDR2 as LQKENI. The CDR3 DNA sequence: TGTGCCAGCTCACCGGACAGGGGGACCGGGGAGCTGTTTTTT. Encoded protein: CASSPDRGTGELFF. The complete variable domain, with remaining parts taken from reference TRBV18 and TRBJ2-2, reads NAGVMQNPRHLVRRRGQEARLRCSPMKGHSHVYWYRQLPEEGLKFMVYLQKENIIDESGMPKERFSAEFPKEGPSILRIQQVVRGDSAAYFCASSPDRGTGELFFGEGSRLTVL.

The count of this clone is one. The V gene is TRBV19, the J gene TRBJ2-7; 7 positions agree with TRBD1. J gave up 2 bases and V 3 bases, and 7 bases lay outside the gene matches. Germline values: CDR1 LNHDA, CDR2 SQIVND (reference sequence). This CDR3 spans 15 amino acids. CDR3 DNA sequence: TGTGCCAGTAGTATCGGCCCCGGGACAGCCTACGAGCAGTACTTC. Amino acids: CASSIGPGTAYEQYF.

The rearrangement uses TRBV29-1 and TRBJ2-5; D gene unclear. The CDR3 is 14 amino acids. V lost 2 bases to trimming and J lost 5 bases, with 15 bases between them. CDR1 is SQVTM and CDR2 is ANQGSEA in the germline V gene. The CDR3: CSVELDLVVETQYF. DNA of the CDR3: TGCAGCGTTGAACTAGACCTGGTCGTGGAGACCCAGTACTTC.

V usage is TRBV10-3 and J usage is TRBJ2-1; TRBD2 aligns across 13 bases. V shed 0 bases, J shed 10 bases, and the junction held 9 bases outside the gene matches. The CDR3 spans 17 residues. Germline CDR1 reads ENHRY; CDR2 reads SYGVKD. The CDR3 spells CAISESTPGLAGDEQFF. In DNA, the CDR3 is TGTGCCATCAGTGAGTCGACTCCTGGACTAGCGGGAGACGAGCAGTTCTTC.

V usage is TRBV30 and J usage is TRBJ1-6; 7 bases are shared with TRBD1. There are 16 residues in the CDR3. Germline CDR1 is GTSNPN and CDR2 is SVGIG (reference sequence). With 7 bases clipped from V and 2 bases from J, the junction kept 11 bases outside the gene matches. This CDR3 is CASRREGATYNSPLHF. The CDR3 bases are TGTGCCTCCCGAAGGGAGGGGGCTACCTATAATTCACCCCTCCACTTT.

The chain carries TRBV28 and TRBJ2-7, with 10 bases matching TRBD2. The V gene's germline CDR1 is MDHEN and CDR2 SYDVKM. The ends lost 2 bases at V and 0 bases at J; junction bases unmatched: 7. This CDR3 has 17 amino acids. The CDR3 nucleotides are TGTGCCAGCAGTTTAAGGGTCAGCGGGAGGGCCTCCTACGAGCAGTACTTC. It translates to CASSLRVSGRASYEQYF.

This sequence joins TRBV18 and TRBJ1-1; TRBD1 aligns across 8 bases. Germline V gene lookup returns CDR1 KGHSH and CDR2 LQKENI. There are 13 residues in the CDR3. Trimming took 6 bases from V and 3 from J; bases not matched to a gene: 3. CDR3 in DNA: TGTGCCAGCTCCAGGGGGCTGGACACTGAAGCTTTCTTT. Protein sequence: CASSRGLDTEAFF.

The chain uses TRBV19 and TRBJ1-1, with TRBD1 as a possible D gene (5 bases). The CDR3 is 14 residues long. Germline CDR1 reads LNHDA; CDR2 reads SQIVND (reference sequence). Between the trimmed V and J ends, which lost 6 bases and 0 bases, there was a span of 11 bases. In nucleotides, the CDR3 is TGTGCCAGTAGGGGGGACGGATTGAACACTGAAGCTTTCTTT. The encoded protein is CASRGDGLNTEAFF.

The rearrangement joins TRBV7-9 to TRBJ2-7; TRBD2 aligns across 12 bases. The J segment lost 6 bases and the V segment lost 3 bases, leaving 3 bases of the junction unmatched. CDR3 size: 14 residues. Per the germline V gene, CDR1 is SEHNR and CDR2 is FQNEAQ (reference sequence). CDR3 DNA: TGTGCCAGCAGCTTGACTAGCGGGAGTCTCGAGCAGTACTTC. The encoded protein is CASSLTSGSLEQYF.

The rearrangement links TRBV7-2 to TRBJ1-3; D may be TRBD1 (5 bases). V lost 1 base, J lost 4 bases, and 11 bases lay in between. This CDR3 has 15 amino acids. Germline CDR1 is SGHTA and CDR2 is FQGNSA. The CDR3 protein is CASSLGRGRGNTIYF. CDR3 nucleotide sequence: TGTGCCAGCAGCTTAGGACGGGGCAGGGGAAACACCATATATTTT. Supplemented by reference TRBV7-2 and TRBJ1-3, the full variable domain reads GAGVSQSPSNKVTEKGKDVELRCDPISGHTALYWYRQSLGQGLEFLIYFQGNSAPDKSGLPSDRFSAERTGGSVSTLTIQRTQQEDSAVYLCASSLGRGRGNTIYFGEGSWLTVV.

The chain couples TRBV6-5 to TRBJ2-2; the match to TRBD1 covers 7 bases. This CDR3 has 14 amino acids. Germline V gene lookup returns CDR1 MNHEY and CDR2 SVGAGI. V trimming: 10 bases; J trimming: 1 base; junction bases outside the gene matches: 6. The CDR3 region is CATLRTGNTGELFF. DNA for the CDR3: TGTGCCACCCTACGGACAGGGAACACCGGGGAGCTGTTTTTT.

This clone was recorded a few times. The J gene is TRBJ1-1, the V gene TRBV9; D uncertain. The CDR3 totals 13 residues. Germline CDR1 is SGDLS and CDR2 is YYNGEE. Trimming shortened V by 3 bases and J by 1 base, and 7 bases separated the two germline ends. This chain's CDR3 is CASSGHSNTEAFF. Written as DNA, the CDR3 is TGTGCCAGCAGCGGACACTCGAACACTGAAGCTTTCTTT.

The V gene is TRBV7-2, the J gene TRBJ2-5; 7 bases line up with TRBD2. Germline trimming cut 5 bases from V and 5 bases from J; bases unmatched to any gene: 8. CDR3 length: 14 amino acids. Germline lookup yields CDR1 SGHTA and CDR2 FQGNSA. The chain's CDR3 is CASSPGVGRETQYF. Written as DNA, the CDR3 is TGTGCCAGCAGCCCGGGGGTCGGGAGGGAGACCCAGTACTTC.

The DNA for the CDR3 is TGTGCCAGCAGCCCCACTAGCACAGATACGCAGTATTTT. Translation gives CASSPTSTDTQYF. The rearrangement uses TRBV7-2 and TRBJ2-3; D not certain. From germline, CDR1 is SGHTA and CDR2 FQGNSA. The CDR3 is made up of 13 amino acids. The ends were cut back, 5 bases at V and 0 bases at J, with 6 bases in the middle.

V is TRBV30 and J is TRBJ1-5; D may be TRBD1 (6 bases). Per the germline V gene, CDR1 is GTSNPN and CDR2 is SVGIG (reference sequence). This CDR3 comprises 16 residues. Trimming shortened V by 1 base and J by 3 bases, and 16 bases separated the two germline ends. The CDR3, as DNA: TGTGCCTGGAGTGGAGGGGCGACAGGCGTCAATCAGCCCCAGCATTTT. Protein sequence: CAWSGGATGVNQPQHF.

The chain recombines TRBV19 with TRBJ1-5; D may be TRBD1 (5 bases). In germline, CDR1 is LNHDA, CDR2 SQIVND (reference sequence). The V end was cut by 1 base, the J end by 5 bases, with 9 bases between. CDR3 length: 14 amino acids. CDR3 residues: CASSIAAGYQPQHF. The CDR3 nucleotides are TGTGCCAGTAGTATAGCGGCAGGGTATCAGCCCCAGCATTTT.